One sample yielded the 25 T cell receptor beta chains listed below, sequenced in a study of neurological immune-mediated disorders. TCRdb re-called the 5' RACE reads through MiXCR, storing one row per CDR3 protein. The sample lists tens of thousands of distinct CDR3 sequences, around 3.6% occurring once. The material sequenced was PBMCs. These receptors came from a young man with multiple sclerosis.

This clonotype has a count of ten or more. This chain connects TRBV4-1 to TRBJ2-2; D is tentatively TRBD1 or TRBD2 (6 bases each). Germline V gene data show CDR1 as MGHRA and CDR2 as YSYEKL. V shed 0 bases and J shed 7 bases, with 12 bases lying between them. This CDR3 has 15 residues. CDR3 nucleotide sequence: TGCGCCAGCAGCCAAGAGTGGGGGGCTGGCGGGGAGCTGTTTTTT. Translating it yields CASSQEWGAGGELFF.

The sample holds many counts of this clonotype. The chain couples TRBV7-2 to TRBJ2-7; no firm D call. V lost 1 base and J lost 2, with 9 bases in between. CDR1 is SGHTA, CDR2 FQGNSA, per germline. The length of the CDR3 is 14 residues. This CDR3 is CASSLGVGPYEQYF. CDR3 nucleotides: TGTGCCAGCAGCTTAGGAGTAGGTCCCTACGAGCAGTACTTC. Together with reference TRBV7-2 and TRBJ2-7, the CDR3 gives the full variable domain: GAGVSQSPSNKVTEKGKDVELRCDPISGHTALYWYRQSLGQGLEFLIYFQGNSAPDKSGLPSDRFSAERTGGSVSTLTIQRTQQEDSAVYLCASSLGVGPYEQYFGPGTRLTVT.

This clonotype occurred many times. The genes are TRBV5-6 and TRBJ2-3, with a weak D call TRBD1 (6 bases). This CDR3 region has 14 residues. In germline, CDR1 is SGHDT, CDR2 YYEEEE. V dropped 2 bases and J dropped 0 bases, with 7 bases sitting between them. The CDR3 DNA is TGTGCCAGCAGCTTCGGACAGAGCACAGATACGCAGTATTTT. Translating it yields CASSFGQSTDTQYF.

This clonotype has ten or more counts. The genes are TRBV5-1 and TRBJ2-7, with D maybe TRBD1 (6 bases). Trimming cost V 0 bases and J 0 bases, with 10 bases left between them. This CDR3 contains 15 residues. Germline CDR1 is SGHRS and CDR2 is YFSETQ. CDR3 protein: CASSLEADSSYEQYF. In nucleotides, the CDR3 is TGCGCCAGCAGCTTGGAGGCGGACAGCTCCTACGAGCAGTACTTC. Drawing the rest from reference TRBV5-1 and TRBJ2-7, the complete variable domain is KAGVTQTPRYLIKTRGQQVTLSCSPISGHRSVSWYQQTPGQGLQFLFEYFSETQRNKGNFPGRFSGRQFSNSRSEMNVSTLELGDSALYLCASSLEADSSYEQYFGPGTRLTVT.

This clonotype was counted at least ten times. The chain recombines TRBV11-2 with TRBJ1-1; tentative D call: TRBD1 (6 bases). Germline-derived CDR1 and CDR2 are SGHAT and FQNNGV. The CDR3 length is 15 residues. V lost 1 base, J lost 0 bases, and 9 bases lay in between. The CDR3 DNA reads TGTGCCAGCAGCTTAGCAGGGGCAGTGAACACTGAAGCTTTCTTT. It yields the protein CASSLAGAVNTEAFF. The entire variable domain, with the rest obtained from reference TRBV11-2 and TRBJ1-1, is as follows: EAGVAQSPRYKIIEKRQSVAFWCNPISGHATLYWYQQILGQGPKLLIQFQNNGVVDDSQLPKDRFSAERLKGVDSTLKIQPAKLEDSAVYLCASSLAGAVNTEAFFGQGTRLTVV.

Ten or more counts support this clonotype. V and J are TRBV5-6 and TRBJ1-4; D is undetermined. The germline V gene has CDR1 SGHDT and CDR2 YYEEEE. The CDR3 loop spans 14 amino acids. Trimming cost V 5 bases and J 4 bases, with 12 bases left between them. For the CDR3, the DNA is TGTGCCAGCAGACAATATGGCGGTAATGAAAAACTGTTTTTT. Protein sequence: CASRQYGGNEKLFF.

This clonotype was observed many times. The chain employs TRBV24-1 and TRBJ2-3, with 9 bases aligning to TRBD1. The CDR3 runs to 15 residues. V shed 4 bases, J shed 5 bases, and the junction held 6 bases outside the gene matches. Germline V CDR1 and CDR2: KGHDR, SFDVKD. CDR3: CATSDVGQGRDTQYF. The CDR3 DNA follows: TGTGCCACCAGTGACGTCGGACAGGGGCGAGATACGCAGTATTTT.

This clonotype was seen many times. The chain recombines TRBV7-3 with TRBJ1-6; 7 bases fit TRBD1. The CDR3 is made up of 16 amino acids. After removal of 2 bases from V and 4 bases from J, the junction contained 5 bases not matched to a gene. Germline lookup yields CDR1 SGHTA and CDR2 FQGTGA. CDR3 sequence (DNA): TGTGCCAGCAGCTTAGGAGGGGGCAGGTATAATTCACCCCTCCACTTT. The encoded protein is CASSLGGGRYNSPLHF.

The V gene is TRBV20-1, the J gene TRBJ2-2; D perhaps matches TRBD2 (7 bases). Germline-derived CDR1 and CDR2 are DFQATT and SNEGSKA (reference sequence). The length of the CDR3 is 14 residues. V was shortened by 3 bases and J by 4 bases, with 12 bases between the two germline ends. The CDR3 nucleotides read TGCAGTGCTAGCGGGGGGCCGGTCACCGGGGAGCTGTTTTTT. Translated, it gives CSASGGPVTGELFF.

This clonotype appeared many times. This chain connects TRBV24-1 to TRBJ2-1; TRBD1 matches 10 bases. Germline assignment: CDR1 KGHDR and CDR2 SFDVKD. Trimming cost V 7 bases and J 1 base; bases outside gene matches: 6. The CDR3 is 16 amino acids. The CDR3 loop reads CATREPGQGSYNEQFF. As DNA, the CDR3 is TGTGCCACCAGAGAACCGGGACAGGGGTCCTACAATGAGCAGTTCTTC.

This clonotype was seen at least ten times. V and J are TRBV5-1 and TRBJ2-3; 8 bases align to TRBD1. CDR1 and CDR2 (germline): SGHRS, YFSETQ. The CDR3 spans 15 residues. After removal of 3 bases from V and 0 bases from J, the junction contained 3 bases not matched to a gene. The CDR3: CASSSRTGSTDTQYF. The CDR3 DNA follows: TGCGCCAGCAGCTCCCGGACAGGGAGCACAGATACGCAGTATTTT.

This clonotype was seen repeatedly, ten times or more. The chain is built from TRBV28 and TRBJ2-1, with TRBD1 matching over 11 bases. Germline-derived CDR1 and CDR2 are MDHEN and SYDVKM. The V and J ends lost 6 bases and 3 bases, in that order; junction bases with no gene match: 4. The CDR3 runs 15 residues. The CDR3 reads CASRYGTGGYNEQFF. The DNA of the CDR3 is TGTGCCAGCAGATACGGGACAGGGGGCTACAATGAGCAGTTCTTC.

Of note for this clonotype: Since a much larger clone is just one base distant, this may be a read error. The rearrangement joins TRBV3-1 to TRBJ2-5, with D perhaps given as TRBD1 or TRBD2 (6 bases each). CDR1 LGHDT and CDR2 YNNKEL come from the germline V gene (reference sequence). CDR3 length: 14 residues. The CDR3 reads CASRGGSTQETRYF. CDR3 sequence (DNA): TGTGCCAGCAGGGGGGGCTCTACACAAGAGACCCGGTACTTC.

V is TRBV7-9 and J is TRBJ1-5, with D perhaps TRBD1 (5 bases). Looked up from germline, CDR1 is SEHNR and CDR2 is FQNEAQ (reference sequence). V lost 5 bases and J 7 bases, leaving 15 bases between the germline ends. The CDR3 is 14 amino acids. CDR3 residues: CASSPEGVMQPQHF. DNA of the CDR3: TGTGCCAGCAGCCCGGAAGGGGTTATGCAGCCCCAGCATTTT.

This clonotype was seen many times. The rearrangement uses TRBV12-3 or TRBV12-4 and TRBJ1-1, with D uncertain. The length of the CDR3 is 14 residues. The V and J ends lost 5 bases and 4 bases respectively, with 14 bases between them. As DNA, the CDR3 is TGTGCCAGCAGTACACGGACTGTGGGCACTGAAGCTTTCTTT. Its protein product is CASSTRTVGTEAFF.

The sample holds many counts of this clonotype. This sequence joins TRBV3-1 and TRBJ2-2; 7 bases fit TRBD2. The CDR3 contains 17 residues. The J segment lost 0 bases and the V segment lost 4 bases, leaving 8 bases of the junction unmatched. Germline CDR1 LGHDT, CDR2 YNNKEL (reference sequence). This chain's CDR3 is CASSPSRGDANTGELFF. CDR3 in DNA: TGTGCCAGCAGCCCCAGCCGGGGGGATGCGAACACCGGGGAGCTGTTTTTT.

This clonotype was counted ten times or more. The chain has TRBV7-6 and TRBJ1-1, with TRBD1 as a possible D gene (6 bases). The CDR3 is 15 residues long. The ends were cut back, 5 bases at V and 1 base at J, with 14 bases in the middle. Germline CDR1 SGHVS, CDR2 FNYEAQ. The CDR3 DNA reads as TGTGCCAGCAGCCCAGGGGCGGGAGGGAACACTGAAGCTTTCTTT. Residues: CASSPGAGGNTEAFF.

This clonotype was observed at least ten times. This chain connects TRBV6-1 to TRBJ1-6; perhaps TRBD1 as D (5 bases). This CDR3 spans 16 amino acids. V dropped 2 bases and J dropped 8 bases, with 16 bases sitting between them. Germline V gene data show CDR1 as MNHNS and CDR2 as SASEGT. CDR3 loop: CASSEPLGGDHSPLHF. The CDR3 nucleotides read TGTGCCAGCAGTGAACCCCTGGGTGGGGACCATTCACCCCTCCACTTT.

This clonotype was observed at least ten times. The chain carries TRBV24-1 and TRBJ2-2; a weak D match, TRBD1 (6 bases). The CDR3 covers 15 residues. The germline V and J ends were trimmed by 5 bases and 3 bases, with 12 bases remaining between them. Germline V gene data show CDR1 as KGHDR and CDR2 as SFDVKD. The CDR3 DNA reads TGTGCCACCAGTGCACAGGGAAGGGACACCGGGGAGCTGTTTTTT. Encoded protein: CATSAQGRDTGELFF.

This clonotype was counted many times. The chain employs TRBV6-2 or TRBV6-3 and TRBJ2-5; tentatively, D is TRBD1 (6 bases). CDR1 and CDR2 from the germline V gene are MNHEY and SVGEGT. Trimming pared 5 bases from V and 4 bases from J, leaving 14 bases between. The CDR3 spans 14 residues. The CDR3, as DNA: TGTGCCAGCAGTATCCCGGGACATATAGAGACCCAGTACTTC. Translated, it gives CASSIPGHIETQYF.

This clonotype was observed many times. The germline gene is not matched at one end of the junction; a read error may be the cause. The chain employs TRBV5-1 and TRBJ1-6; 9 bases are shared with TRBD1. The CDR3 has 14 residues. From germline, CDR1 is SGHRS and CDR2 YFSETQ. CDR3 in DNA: TGCGCCAGCAGAGTGGGACAGGGAGATTCACCCCTCAACTTT. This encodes CASRVGQGDSPLNF.

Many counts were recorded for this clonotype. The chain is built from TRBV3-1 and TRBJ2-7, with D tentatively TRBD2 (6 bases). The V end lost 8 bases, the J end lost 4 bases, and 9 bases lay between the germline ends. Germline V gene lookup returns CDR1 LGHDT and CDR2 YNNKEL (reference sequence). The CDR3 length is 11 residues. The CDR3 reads CASGGGYEQYF. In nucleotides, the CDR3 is TGTGCCAGCGGGGGAGGTTACGAGCAGTACTTC.

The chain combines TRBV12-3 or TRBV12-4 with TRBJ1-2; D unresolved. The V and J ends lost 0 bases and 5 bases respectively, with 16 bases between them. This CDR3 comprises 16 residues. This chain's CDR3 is CASSLARRGLVYGYTF. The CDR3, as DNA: TGTGCCAGCAGTTTAGCCCGTCGGGGTCTGGTGTATGGCTACACCTTC.

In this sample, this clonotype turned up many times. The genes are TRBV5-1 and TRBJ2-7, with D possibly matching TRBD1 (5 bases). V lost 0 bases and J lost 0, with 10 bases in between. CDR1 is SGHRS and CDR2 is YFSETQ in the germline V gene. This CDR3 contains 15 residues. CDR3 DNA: TGCGCCAGCAGCTTGGAGGAAGGGGTCTCCTACGAGCAGTACTTC. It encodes CASSLEEGVSYEQYF.

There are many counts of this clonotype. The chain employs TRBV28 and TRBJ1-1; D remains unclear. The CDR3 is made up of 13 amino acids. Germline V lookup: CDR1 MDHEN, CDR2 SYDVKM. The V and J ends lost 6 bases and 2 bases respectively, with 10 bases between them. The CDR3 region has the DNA TGTGCCAGCAGGAACAGCCTAAACACTGAAGCTTTCTTT. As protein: CASRNSLNTEAFF. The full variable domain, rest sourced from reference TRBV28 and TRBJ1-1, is DVKVTQSSRYLVKRTGEKVFLECVQDMDHENMFWYRQDPGLGLRLIYFSYDVKMKEKGDIPEGYSVSREKKERFSLILESASTNQTSMYLCASRNSLNTEAFFGQGTRLTVV.